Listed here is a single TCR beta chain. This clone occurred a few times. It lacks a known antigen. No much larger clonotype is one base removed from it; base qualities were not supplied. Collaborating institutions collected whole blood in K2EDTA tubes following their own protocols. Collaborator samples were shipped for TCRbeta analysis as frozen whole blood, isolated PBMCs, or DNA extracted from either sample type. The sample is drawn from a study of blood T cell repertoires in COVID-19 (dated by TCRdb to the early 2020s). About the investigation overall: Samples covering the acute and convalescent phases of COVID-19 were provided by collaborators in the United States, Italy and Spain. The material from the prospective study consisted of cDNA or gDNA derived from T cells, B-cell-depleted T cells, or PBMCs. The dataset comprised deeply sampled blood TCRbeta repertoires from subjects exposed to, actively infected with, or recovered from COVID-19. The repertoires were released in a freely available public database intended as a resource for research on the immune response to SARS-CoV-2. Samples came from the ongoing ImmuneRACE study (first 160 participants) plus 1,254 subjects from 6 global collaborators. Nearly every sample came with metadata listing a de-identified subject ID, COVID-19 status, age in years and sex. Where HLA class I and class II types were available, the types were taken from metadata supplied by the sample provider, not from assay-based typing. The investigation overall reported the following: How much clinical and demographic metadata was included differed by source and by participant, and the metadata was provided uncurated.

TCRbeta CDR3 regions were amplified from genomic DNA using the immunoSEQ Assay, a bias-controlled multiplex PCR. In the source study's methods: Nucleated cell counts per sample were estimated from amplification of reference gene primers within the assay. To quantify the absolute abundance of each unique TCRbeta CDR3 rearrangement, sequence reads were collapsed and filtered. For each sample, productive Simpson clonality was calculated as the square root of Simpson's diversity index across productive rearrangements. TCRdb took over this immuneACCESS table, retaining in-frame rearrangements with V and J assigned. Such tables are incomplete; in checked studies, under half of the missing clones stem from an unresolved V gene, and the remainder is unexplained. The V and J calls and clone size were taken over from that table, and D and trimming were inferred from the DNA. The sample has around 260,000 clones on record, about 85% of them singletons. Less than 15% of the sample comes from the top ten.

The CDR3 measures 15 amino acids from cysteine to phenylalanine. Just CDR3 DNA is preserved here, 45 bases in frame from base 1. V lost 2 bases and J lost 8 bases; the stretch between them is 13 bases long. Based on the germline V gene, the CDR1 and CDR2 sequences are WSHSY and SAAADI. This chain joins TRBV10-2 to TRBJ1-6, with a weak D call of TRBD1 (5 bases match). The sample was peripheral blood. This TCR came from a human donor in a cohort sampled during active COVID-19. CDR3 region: CASSEPGSGHSPLHF. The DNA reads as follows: TGCGCCAGCAGTGAGCCAGGGTCCGGGCATTCACCCCTCCACTTT.